This T cell receptor beta chain was captured by sequencing in a study of PD-L1 blockade in urothelial cancer. In the study overall: Between 0 and 3 prior chemotherapy regimens had been given to patients. T cells numbered a median of 141,255 in the blood samples.

Of note for this clone: Its target is not known.

Indicated time point: pretreatment peripheral blood. Pretreatment sampling and on-treatment sampling together yielded between 1 and 8 samples for each patient. Deletions cut 4 bases from V and 4 bases from J, with 13 bases between. Looked up from germline, CDR1 is MGHRA and CDR2 is YSYEKL. This CDR3 contains 14 residues. The study's findings and limits: For durable-benefit patients, tumor-associated blood clones expanded more at 3 weeks.

Sequenced by immunoSEQ multiplex PCR; TCRdb stores in-frame clones only, minus some. The sample shows tens of thousands of clones, more than 75% of them seen only once. The sample consisted of PBMCs, taken around atezolizumab (anti-PD-L1) treatment. The origin of this receptor is a man aged 60 to 69 with urothelial cancer. The chain uses TRBV4-1 and TRBJ2-5; the D is unclear. CDR3 sequence (DNA): TGCGCCAGCAGCCTCCAACACGATCGAGAGACCCAGTACTTC. Protein sequence: CASSLQHDRETQYF.